Listed here are 27 T cell receptor beta chains from one sample, sequenced in a study of Graves' ophthalmopathy and Graves' hyperthyroidism. RNA transcripts served as template for amplifying TCR beta CDR3 sequences. Second-round multiplex PCR came after first-round RT-PCR with HTBI primers. TCRdb passed the multiplex PCR reads through MiXCR, listing each CDR3 protein once. The sample has some 380,000 distinct CDR3 sequences; less than 20% are singletons. The sample comprised peripheral blood. The receptors were sampled from a woman between 18 and 29 years old with stable Graves' hyperthyroidism.

There are many counts of this clonotype. This chain uses TRBV7-2 with TRBJ2-7; 9 bases are a match to TRBD1. V was clipped by 3 bases and J by 6 bases; unmatched bases: 6. CDR3 length: 14 residues. Germline V CDR1 and CDR2: SGHTA, FQGNSA. The CDR3 DNA reads TGTGCCAGCAGCTTGGCCGGGACAGGGTTCGAGCAGTACTTC. Translating gives CASSLAGTGFEQYF.

This clonotype was recorded many times. The V call is TRBV29-1, the J call TRBJ1-2, with no clear D. Trimming removed 2 bases at V and 6 bases at J, with 7 bases between. This CDR3 contains 11 residues. CDR1 and CDR2 (germline): SQVTM, ANQGSEA. CDR3 protein: CSVEFGDGYTF. The CDR3 DNA reads as TGCAGCGTTGAATTTGGGGATGGCTACACCTTC.

This clonotype was seen repeatedly, ten times or more. The gene calls are TRBV4-1 and TRBJ1-2; the D gene is possibly TRBD1 (5 bases). CDR1 MGHRA and CDR2 YSYEKL come from the germline V gene. The CDR3 length is 16 residues. Trimming took 3 bases from V and 5 from J, leaving 19 bases between them. The DNA for the CDR3 is TGCGCCAGCAGCCACCCCAGGGATCGGGGGAGATATGGCTACACCTTC. Amino acid sequence: CASSHPRDRGRYGYTF.

The chain links TRBV19 to TRBJ1-6, with D maybe TRBD1 (5 bases). There are 16 residues in the CDR3. Trimming took 5 bases from V and 5 from J, leaving 16 bases between them. From germline, CDR1 is LNHDA and CDR2 SQIVND (reference sequence). The CDR3 loop reads CASSATATLNNSPLHF. The CDR3 nucleotides read TGTGCCAGTAGTGCGACAGCCACCCTGAATAATTCACCCCTCCACTTT.

This clonotype has a count of ten or more. The genes are TRBV2 and TRBJ1-2; no clear D. Trimming cost V 8 bases and J 0 bases, with 13 bases left between them. The CDR3 contains 14 residues. In germline, CDR1 is SNHLY, CDR2 FYNNEI. The CDR3 reads CASQTDGANYGYTF. CDR3 nucleotides: TGTGCCAGCCAAACGGACGGGGCTAACTATGGCTACACCTTC.

The J gene is TRBJ1-1, the V gene TRBV5-4, with D hard to call. Germline CDR1 reads SGHNT; CDR2 reads YYREEE (reference sequence). CDR3 length: 14 amino acids. The germline V and J ends were trimmed by 0 bases and 1 base, with 7 bases remaining between them. Here the CDR3 DNA reads TGTGCCAGCAGCTTGGTGCTGGGGAACACTGAAGCTTTCTTT. Translating gives CASSLVLGNTEAFF. Variable domain in full (rest from reference TRBV5-4 and TRBJ1-1): ETGVTQSPTHLIKTRGQQVTLRCSSQSGHNTVSWYQQALGQGPQFIFQYYREEENGRGNFPPRFSGLQFPNYSSELNVNALELDDSALYLCASSLVLGNTEAFFGQGTRLTVV.

The V and J genes are TRBV20-1 and TRBJ2-5; D unresolved. V shed 5 bases and J shed 3 bases, with 7 bases lying between them. The CDR3 runs to 11 residues. Germline CDR1 and CDR2: DFQATT and SNEGSKA (reference sequence). The CDR3 spells CSALIKETQYF. The CDR3 DNA follows: TGCAGTGCTCTTATAAAAGAGACCCAGTACTTC.

This clonotype showed up many times. This chain joins TRBV20-1 and TRBJ1-5; the D gene is possibly TRBD1 (6 bases). V lost 4 bases to trimming and J lost 7 bases, with 11 bases between them. The CDR3 spans 12 residues. CDR1 DFQATT and CDR2 SNEGSKA come from the germline V gene (reference sequence). The CDR3 bases are TGCAGTGCTACCCAGGGGCTCCAGCCCCAGCATTTT. This gives the protein CSATQGLQPQHF.

This clonotype was detected many times. The chain combines TRBV19 with TRBJ2-7, with 8 bases that match TRBD1. The length of the CDR3 is 15 residues. V shed 6 bases and J 6 bases; nucleotides not matched to a gene: 13. CDR1 is LNHDA, CDR2 SQIVND, per germline (reference sequence). The DNA of the CDR3 is TGTGCCAGTAGCATAAGGGCCCGGACAGGGTTCGAGCAGTACTTC. Encoded protein: CASSIRARTGFEQYF.

The sample holds many counts of this clonotype. This is likely a read error, given that the CDR3 carries no conserved phenylalanine or tryptophan at its end. The chain is built from TRBV7-6 and TRBJ1-1; D remains ambiguous. Trimming stripped 1 base from V and 0 bases from J, with 9 bases between. This CDR3 is 15 amino acids long. Germline CDR1 is SGHVS and CDR2 is FNYEAQ. CDR3 sequence: CASSLGPSMNTEAFS. CDR3 sequence (DNA): TGTGCCAGCAGCTTAGGTCCGAGTATGAACACTGAAGCTTTCTCT.

This clonotype appeared many times. The V call is TRBV6-1, the J call TRBJ1-2; D call uncertain. This CDR3 has 12 residues. V gave up 2 bases and J gave up 12 bases, with 13 bases separating them. The V gene's germline CDR1 is MNHNS and CDR2 SASEGT. The CDR3, as DNA: TGTGCCAGCAGTGAAACCGGGCTCGACGACACCTTC. Its translation: CASSETGLDDTF.

This clonotype was recorded at least ten times. This chain connects TRBV12-3 or TRBV12-4 to TRBJ2-4; D may be TRBD1 (5 bases). Trimming removed 5 bases at V and 1 base at J, with 15 bases between. The CDR3 runs to 16 residues. This CDR3 reads CASSPSRGWAKNIQYF. CDR3 nucleotides: TGTGCCAGCAGTCCATCAAGGGGTTGGGCCAAAAACATTCAGTACTTC.

This chain uses TRBV29-1 with TRBJ1-1; D is uncertain. Germline V gene sequence: CDR1 SQVTM, CDR2 ANQGSEA. V dropped 5 bases and J dropped 6 bases, with 7 bases sitting between them. This CDR3 contains 10 residues. CDR3 in DNA: TGCAGCGTTTCGGACCCTGAAGCTTTCTTT. Its protein is CSVSDPEAFF.

This clonotype was recorded many times. The chain uses TRBV20-1 and TRBJ1-1; weak D call: TRBD1 (6 bases). The germline gives CDR1 DFQATT, CDR2 SNEGSKA (reference sequence). V was clipped by 5 bases and J by 4 bases, with 14 bases between them. The CDR3 spans 13 residues. CDR3 residues: CSASRGSGTEAFF. DNA for the CDR3: TGCAGTGCTTCCAGGGGAAGCGGCACTGAAGCTTTCTTT.

The CDR3, as DNA: TGTGCCACCAGTGCAGGAGACCGATTCCAAGAGACCCAGTACTTC. This gives the protein CATSAGDRFQETQYF. The chain uses TRBV24-1 and TRBJ2-5; D remains unclear. Germline-derived CDR1 and CDR2 are KGHDR and SFDVKD. This CDR3 is built from 15 residues. Trimming stripped 5 bases from V and 1 base from J, with 13 bases between.

The CDR3 DNA follows: TGTGCCAGCAGTACTAGCGGGGGACCAACCTACGAGCAGTACTTC. This translates into CASSTSGGPTYEQYF. The rearrangement links TRBV6-5 to TRBJ2-7; 11 bases are shared with TRBD2. This CDR3 contains 15 residues. CDR1 is MNHEY, CDR2 SVGAGI, per germline. With V trimmed by 5 bases and J by 2 bases, 5 bases remained unmatched.

This clonotype was recorded at least ten times. This chain uses TRBV6-5 with TRBJ2-7; D gene ambiguous. Germline CDR1 reads MNHEY; CDR2 reads SVGAGI. V shed 7 bases and J shed 0 bases, with 13 bases lying between them. This CDR3 is 14 amino acids long. The DNA for the CDR3 is TGTGCCAGCACCACGGCCATCAGCTCCTACGAGCAGTACTTC. This encodes CASTTAISSYEQYF.

The chain links TRBV20-1 to TRBJ2-5; 8 nucleotides match TRBD2. V gave up 2 bases and J gave up 5 bases; unmatched junction bases: 7. The CDR3 is made up of 14 amino acids. Per the germline V gene, CDR1 is DFQATT and CDR2 is SNEGSKA (reference sequence). The CDR3 region has the DNA TGCAGTGCTAGACGGGGGGGGGCTTTGGAGACCCAGTACTTC. This gives the protein CSARRGGALETQYF.

This clonotype was found many times. The CDR3 spells CASSFRLPPGETQYF. CDR3 DNA: TGCGCCAGCAGCTTTAGACTCCCACCCGGGGAGACCCAGTACTTC. V is TRBV5-1 and J is TRBJ2-5; D is unresolved. CDR3 size: 15 residues. The germline V and J ends were trimmed by 2 bases and 5 bases, with 16 bases remaining between them. Germline assignment: CDR1 SGHRS and CDR2 YFSETQ.

This chain joins TRBV7-2 and TRBJ2-2; the D gene is possibly TRBD2 (6 bases). The germline CDR1 and CDR2 sequences are SGHTA and FQGNSA. CDR3 size: 14 residues. Trimming left V 3 bases short and J 8 bases short, with 13 bases between. CDR3 sequence: CASSFTSLEGELFF. The CDR3 nucleotides are TGTGCCAGCAGCTTCACTAGCTTGGAAGGGGAGCTGTTTTTT.

This clonotype has at least ten counts. CDR3: CASSHRGEGGYTF. In DNA form, the CDR3 reads TGTGCCAGCAGTCACAGGGGGGAGGGTGGCTACACCTTC. The J gene is TRBJ1-2, the V gene TRBV12-3 or TRBV12-4; 8 bases are shared with TRBD1. The CDR3 is made up of 13 amino acids. V dropped 5 bases and J dropped 7; count of bases not matched to a gene: 6.

This clonotype has a count of ten or more. The chain recombines TRBV12-3 or TRBV12-4 with TRBJ1-3; possible D gene TRBD1, 6 bases. The CDR3 runs 16 residues. Trimming took off 5 bases at V and 0 bases at J, with 14 bases between the two ends. The chain's CDR3 is CASSLRTAFSGNTIYF. The CDR3 DNA reads TGTGCCAGCAGTCTAAGGACAGCCTTCTCTGGAAACACCATATATTTT.

This clonotype was observed at least ten times. The chain combines TRBV6-5 with TRBJ2-7, with D uncertain. The CDR3 extends over 14 amino acids. Germline CDR1 MNHEY, CDR2 SVGAGI. V lost 3 bases to trimming and J lost 1 base, with 10 bases between them. In DNA, the CDR3 is TGTGCCAGCAGTTATACATCGAGGTCCTACGAGCAGTACTTC. This gives the protein CASSYTSRSYEQYF.

This clonotype has at least ten counts. The chain links TRBV7-8 to TRBJ1-4; D is perhaps TRBD1 (6 bases). This CDR3 has 15 amino acids. CDR1 is SGHVS, CDR2 FQNEAQ, per germline. V was trimmed by 6 bases and J by 5 bases, leaving 16 bases between them. This CDR3 reads CASRQGGYRNEKLFF. DNA of the CDR3: TGTGCCAGCAGACAAGGGGGGTATCGAAATGAAAAACTGTTTTTT.

The sample holds a few counts of this clonotype. The V and J genes are TRBV3-1 and TRBJ2-7; TRBD2 is a possible D gene (7 bases). Germline CDR1 LGHDT, CDR2 YNNKEL (reference sequence). The CDR3 runs 15 residues. Trimming took off 1 base at V and 7 bases at J, with 17 bases between the two ends. In DNA form, the CDR3 reads TGTGCCAGCAGCCAAGGCAGGGGACTATATGTGGAGCAGTACTTC. The encoded protein is CASSQGRGLYVEQYF.

This clonotype has ten or more counts. The chain's CDR3 is CSARSRQGSNQPQHF. CDR3 in DNA: TGCAGTGCTAGATCCCGACAGGGGAGCAATCAGCCCCAGCATTTT. The genes are TRBV20-1 and TRBJ1-5; 8 bases fit TRBD1. Trimming took 2 bases from V and 1 from J; bases not matched to a gene: 4. The CDR3 is 15 amino acids. CDR1 DFQATT and CDR2 SNEGSKA come from the germline V gene (reference sequence).

This clonotype was seen many times. The chain employs TRBV12-3 or TRBV12-4 and TRBJ1-1, with D tentatively TRBD1 (5 bases). Deletions cut 0 bases from V and 11 bases from J, with 10 bases between. This CDR3 has 12 residues. The CDR3, as DNA: TGTGCCAGCAGTTTAGCCCAGGGCCGGGCTTTCTTT. Translated: CASSLAQGRAFF.